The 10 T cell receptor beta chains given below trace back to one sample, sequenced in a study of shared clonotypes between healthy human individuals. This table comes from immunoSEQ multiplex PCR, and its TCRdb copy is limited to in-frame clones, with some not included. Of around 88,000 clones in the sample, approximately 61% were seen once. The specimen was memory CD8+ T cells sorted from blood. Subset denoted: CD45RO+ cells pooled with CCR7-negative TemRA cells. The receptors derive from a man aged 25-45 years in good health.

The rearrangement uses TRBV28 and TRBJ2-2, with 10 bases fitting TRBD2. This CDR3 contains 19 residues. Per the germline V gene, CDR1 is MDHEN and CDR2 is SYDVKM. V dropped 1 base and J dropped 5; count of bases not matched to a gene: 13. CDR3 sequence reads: CASSLFIRASGSGTGELFF. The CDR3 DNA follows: TGTGCCAGCAGTTTATTTATTCGGGCTAGCGGGAGTGGTACCGGGGAGCTGTTTTTT.

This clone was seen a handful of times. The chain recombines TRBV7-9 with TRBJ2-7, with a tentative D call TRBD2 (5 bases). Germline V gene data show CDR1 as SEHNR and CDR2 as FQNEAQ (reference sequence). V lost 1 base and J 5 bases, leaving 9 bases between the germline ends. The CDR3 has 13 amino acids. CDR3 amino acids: CASSLVNSDEQYF. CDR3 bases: TGTGCCAGCAGCTTAGTTAATAGCGACGAGCAGTACTTC.

CDR3 protein: CATSTGQGINTEAFF. In DNA form, the CDR3 reads TGTGCCACCAGTACCGGACAGGGCATTAACACTGAAGCTTTCTTT. The chain couples TRBV15 to TRBJ1-1; 8 bases are a match to TRBD1. The germline V gene has CDR1 LNHNV and CDR2 YYDKDF (reference sequence). Germline trimming cut 6 bases from V and 2 bases from J; bases unmatched to any gene: 8. The CDR3 sequence is 15 residues long. Full variable domain (outside the CDR3, taken from reference TRBV15 and TRBJ1-1): DAMVIQNPRYQVTQFGKPVTLSCSQTLNHNVMYWYQQKSSQAPKLLFHYYDKDFNNEADTPDNFQSRRPNTSFCFLDIRSPGLGDTAMYLCATSTGQGINTEAFFGQGTRLTVV.

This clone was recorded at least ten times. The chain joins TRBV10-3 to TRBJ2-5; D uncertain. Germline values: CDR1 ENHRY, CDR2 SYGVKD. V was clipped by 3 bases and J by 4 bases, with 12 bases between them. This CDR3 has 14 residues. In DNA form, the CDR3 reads TGTGCCATCAGTGACCCCTTAGAAGTAGAGACCCAGTACTTC. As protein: CAISDPLEVETQYF.

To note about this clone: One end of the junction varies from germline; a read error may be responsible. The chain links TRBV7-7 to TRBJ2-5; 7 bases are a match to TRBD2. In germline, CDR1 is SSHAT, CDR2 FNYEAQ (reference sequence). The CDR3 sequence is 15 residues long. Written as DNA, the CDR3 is TGTGCTAGCAGCCCAAAGACTAGCCGCCAAGAGACCCAGTACTTC. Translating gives CASSPKTSRQETQYF.

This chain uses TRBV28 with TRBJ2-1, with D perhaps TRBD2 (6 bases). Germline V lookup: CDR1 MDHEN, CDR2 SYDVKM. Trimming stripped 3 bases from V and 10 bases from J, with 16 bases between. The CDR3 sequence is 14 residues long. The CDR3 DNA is TGTGCCAGCAGTTTTCAACGGGAGTTAAGGGAGCAGTTCTTC. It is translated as CASSFQRELREQFF.

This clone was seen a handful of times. Here the CDR3 reads CASSETNDYEQYF. The CDR3 DNA reads TGTGCCAGCAGTGAGACAAACGACTACGAGCAGTACTTC. The genes are TRBV6-1 and TRBJ2-7; D not certain. Germline lookup yields CDR1 MNHNS and CDR2 SASEGT. This CDR3 is built from 13 residues. The germline V and J ends were trimmed by 3 bases and 3 bases, with 9 bases remaining between them.

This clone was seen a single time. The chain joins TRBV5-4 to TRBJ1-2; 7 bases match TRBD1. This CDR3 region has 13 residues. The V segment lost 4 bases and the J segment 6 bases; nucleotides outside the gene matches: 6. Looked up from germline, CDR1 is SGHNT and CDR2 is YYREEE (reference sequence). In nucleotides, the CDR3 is TGTGCCAGCAGCGTAGACAGGGTGGATGGCTACACCTTC. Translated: CASSVDRVDGYTF. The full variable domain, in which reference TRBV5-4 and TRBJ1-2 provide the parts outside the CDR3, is ETGVTQSPTHLIKTRGQQVTLRCSSQSGHNTVSWYQQALGQGPQFIFQYYREEENGRGNFPPRFSGLQFPNYSSELNVNALELDDSALYLCASSVDRVDGYTFGSGTRLTVV.

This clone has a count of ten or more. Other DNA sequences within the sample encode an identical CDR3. CDR3 sequence: CASSETDSSYNEQFF. The CDR3 coding sequence is TGTGCCAGCAGCGAAACGGACAGCTCCTACAATGAGCAGTTCTTC. The rearrangement uses TRBV7-6 and TRBJ2-1; D may be TRBD1 (6 bases). The V end was cut by 5 bases, the J end by 0 bases, with 11 bases between. CDR3 length equals 15 residues. Germline V gene data show CDR1 as SGHVS and CDR2 as FNYEAQ.

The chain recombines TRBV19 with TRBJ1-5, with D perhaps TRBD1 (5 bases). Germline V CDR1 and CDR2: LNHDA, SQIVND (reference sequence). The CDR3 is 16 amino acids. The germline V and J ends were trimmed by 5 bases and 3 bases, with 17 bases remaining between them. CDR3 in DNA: TGTGCCAGTAGTGTGCCGGGGGGAAGTTCCAATCAGCCCCAGCATTTT. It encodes CASSVPGGSSNQPQHF.